This T cell receptor beta chain was sequenced during a study of blood T cell repertoires in COVID-19. Turning to the study itself: COVID-19 samples from acute and convalescent phases originated in the United States, Italy and Spain. PBMCs, B-cell-depleted T cells, or T cells provided the cDNA or gDNA that made up the material.

Patients in Seattle were enrolled during active infection, then followed longitudinally. V trimming: 4 bases; J trimming: 0 bases; junction bases outside the gene matches: 5. The CDR3 is made up of 15 amino acids. Germline V gene data show CDR1 as MNHEY and CDR2 as SVGAGI. Original data processing: Amplification of reference gene primers provided the estimated nucleated cell counts. Repertoires were generated with immunoSEQ multiplex PCR, while TCRdb's copy carries only in-frame clones and drops some. That table furnishes V, J and clone size, whereas the DNA furnished D and trimming. The data contain about 360,000 clones, around 88% of them singletons.

The chain carries TRBV6-5 and TRBJ1-2; 7 bases map to TRBD1. Sequencing was carried out using peripheral blood. This TCR was sampled from a woman in her sixties with COVID-19, enrolled during active disease. This CDR3 reads CASSSTGAANYGYTF. CDR3 sequence (DNA): TGTGCCAGCAGTTCCACAGGGGCTGCTAACTATGGCTACACCTTC.